Listed below are T cell receptor beta chains from one sample, sequenced in a study of cytomegalovirus exposure and HLA in healthy donors. TCRdb's table, derived via immunoSEQ multiplex PCR, lists solely in-frame clones and lacks some. The listing records 40,000 or so clones. The sequencing input was PBMCs. These receptors all come from a woman aged 25 to 39 in good health and CMV-seropositive. CDR3s include the opening cysteine and the closing phenylalanine or tryptophan.

CDR3	V	J
CASSSGLSSGANVLTF	TRBV11-1	TRBJ2-6
CACSVSSYNEQFF	TRBV30	TRBJ2-1
CAWSDGQAYMGGYTF	TRBV30	TRBJ1-2
CASSSQWGGVPYNEQFF	TRBV7-6	TRBJ2-1
CASSFAGHETQYF	TRBV28	TRBJ2-5
CASTLGQNQPQHF	TRBV7-2	TRBJ1-5
CASSNSYGYTF	TRBV28	TRBJ1-2
CATHRGGGQETQYF	TRBV21-1	TRBJ2-5
CASSLRTSGGADTGELFF	TRBV7-9	TRBJ2-2
CASSVAGTGYYEQYF	TRBV9	TRBJ2-7
CASSYSLGGADGYTF	TRBV6-5	TRBJ1-2
CASSRLSLRTDTQYF	TRBV7-9	TRBJ2-3
CASSYLGSKETQYF	TRBV6-6	TRBJ2-5
CASSVGQTQYF	TRBV9	TRBJ2-5
CASSGDSYEQYF	TRBV18	-
CASSLSTGPNEKLFF	TRBV7-6	TRBJ1-4
CASSRGTAANYGYTF	TRBV19	TRBJ1-2
CAVWDRGITPAFF	TRBV19	TRBJ1-1
CASSRPRGRGYGYTF	TRBV7-8	TRBJ1-2
CASSLVRGNSPLHF	TRBV7-9	TRBJ1-6
CASSLRTGEETQYF	TRBV5-1	TRBJ2-5
CASEGRGWMHYEQYF	TRBV6-4	TRBJ2-7
CASSPGLVLSEQYF	TRBV25-1	TRBJ2-7
CASSLSTGSGYTF	TRBV28	TRBJ1-2
CSVETGTPYEQYF	TRBV29-1	TRBJ2-7
CASSLSTARIFYGYTF	TRBV7-9	TRBJ1-2
CSARANEQFF	TRBV20-1	TRBJ2-1
CATYNRQGAGTYEQYF	TRBV10-3	TRBJ2-7
CASSLDSRQGGSYNSPLHF	TRBV5-1	TRBJ1-6
CASSLGLETEAFF	TRBV5-6	TRBJ1-1
CASGGTGSTDTQYF	TRBV6-5	TRBJ2-3
CSVDAGAGDEKLFF	TRBV29-1	TRBJ1-4
CASSLGEPYEQYF	TRBV5-1	TRBJ2-7
CASSLQGSGNEQYF	TRBV7-9	TRBJ2-7
CASQGQGGSPLHF	TRBV19	TRBJ1-6
CASSLLGQNNEQFF	TRBV27	TRBJ2-1
CASSYIGRTESYEQYF	TRBV7-8	TRBJ2-7
CASSSSSGPQETQYF	TRBV7-2	TRBJ2-5
CASSLGLTYTDTQYF	TRBV5-1	TRBJ2-3
CASSEWNSGQRGYTEAFF	TRBV6-1	TRBJ1-1
CASGTGGGRDTEAFF	TRBV12-5	TRBJ1-1